The source of this T cell receptor (beta chain) is a study of cytomegalovirus exposure and HLA in healthy donors. A note on this clone: Its specificity is not known.

Study-level findings and limits: Earlier analysis looked at TCR beta V segments, and most were productive about 87% or about 30% of the time.

PCR involved 60 Vbeta and 13 Jbeta primers. TCRdb's copy holds only in-frame clones and misses some; the assay was immunoSEQ multiplex PCR. The sample holds about 160,000 clones, around 78% seen once. The CDR3 is 15 residues long. Germline CDR1 reads MNHNY; CDR2 reads SVGAGI (reference sequence). Deletions cut 2 bases from V and 4 bases from J, with 14 bases between. The sequence derives from a middle-aged woman in good health and CMV-seronegative. This sequence joins TRBV6-6 and TRBJ1-1; D perhaps matches TRBD1 (5 bases). The sample consisted of PBMCs. This CDR3 is CASSYRSQGVTEAFF. Written as DNA, the CDR3 is TGTGCCAGCAGTTACAGGTCGCAGGGTGTCACTGAAGCTTTCTTT.